A selection of T cell receptor beta chains follows, all from one sample in a study of OX40 agonist ivuxolimab in advanced cancers. The method was immunoSEQ multiplex PCR; TCRdb's version includes in-frame clones alone and lacks a portion of them. The sample holds some 15,000 clones, roughly nine tenths seen once. The sample here was CD4+ or CD8+ T cells sorted from blood, taken in a trial of the OX40 agonist ivuxolimab. Receptors were obtained from an adult with an advanced solid tumor such as melanoma, head and neck, liver or kidney cancer. CDR3s include the opening cysteine and the closing phenylalanine or tryptophan.

v_gene: TRBV2; j_gene: TRBJ2-3; CDR3aa: CASSERIAAVDDTQYF
v_gene: TRBV7-9; j_gene: TRBJ2-7; CDR3aa: CASSHSRLAGEYEQYF
v_gene: TRBV7-6; j_gene: TRBJ2-7; CDR3aa: CASSSRPESYEQYF
v_gene: TRBV18; j_gene: TRBJ2-1; CDR3aa: CASSPGNEQFF
v_gene: TRBV4-1; j_gene: TRBJ2-7; CDR3aa: CASSQLSSGSIHEQYF
v_gene: TRBV6-1; j_gene: TRBJ2-1; CDR3aa: CASSEEETSGYEQFF
v_gene: TRBV11-3; j_gene: TRBJ2-1; CDR3aa: CASSLEGGSYNEQFF
v_gene: TRBV19; j_gene: TRBJ1-3; CDR3aa: CASSLTLGGEGSGNTIYF
v_gene: TRBV6-4; j_gene: TRBJ2-2; CDR3aa: CASSDSFGAFTGELFF
v_gene: TRBV19; j_gene: TRBJ1-4; CDR3aa: CASSTDGLGEKLFF
v_gene: TRBV9; j_gene: TRBJ2-7; CDR3aa: CASSVDRESVYEQYF
v_gene: TRBV19; j_gene: TRBJ2-2; CDR3aa: CASSYGQLTGELFF
v_gene: TRBV19; j_gene: NA; CDR3aa: CASSGGVSSYEQYF
v_gene: TRBV9; j_gene: TRBJ2-5; CDR3aa: CASSVVLGETQYF
v_gene: TRBV5-6; j_gene: TRBJ2-6; CDR3aa: CASSYPGQGAGGANVLTF
v_gene: TRBV27; j_gene: TRBJ2-7; CDR3aa: CASSLTSRGYEQYF
v_gene: TRBV2; j_gene: TRBJ2-7; CDR3aa: CASSESGTGDYEQYF
v_gene: TRBV11-3; j_gene: TRBJ2-7; CDR3aa: CASSFHVGYEQYF
v_gene: TRBV13; j_gene: TRBJ2-6; CDR3aa: CASSQGGANVLTF
v_gene: TRBV5-1; j_gene: TRBJ1-1; CDR3aa: CASRETGNTEAFF
v_gene: TRBV2; j_gene: TRBJ2-7; CDR3aa: CASSPGQGIQYEQYF
v_gene: TRBV10-3; j_gene: TRBJ1-2; CDR3aa: CAISEPAWDYGYTF
v_gene: TRBV10-2; j_gene: TRBJ2-1; CDR3aa: CASSEVAGAYNEQFF
v_gene: TRBV9; j_gene: TRBJ2-1; CDR3aa: CASSPPTGTTYNEQFF
v_gene: TRBV5-5; j_gene: TRBJ1-5; CDR3aa: CASSSGPWGNQPQHF
v_gene: TRBV29-1; j_gene: TRBJ1-2; CDR3aa: CSILGGTWIYGYTF
v_gene: TRBV28; j_gene: TRBJ2-5; CDR3aa: CASSSPPGTLEETQYF
v_gene: TRBV6-5; j_gene: TRBJ2-7; CDR3aa: CASSYSRDITYEQYF
v_gene: TRBV19; j_gene: TRBJ1-5; CDR3aa: CASSKGLGNQPQHF
v_gene: TRBV9; j_gene: TRBJ2-6; CDR3aa: CASSVAMGQGAFGANVLTF
v_gene: TRBV4-2; j_gene: TRBJ2-3; CDR3aa: CASSQVPGDTQYF
v_gene: TRBV13; j_gene: NA; CDR3aa: CASGPHPSYEQYF
v_gene: TRBV10-3; j_gene: TRBJ1-2; CDR3aa: CAISATKGGVTDGYTF
v_gene: TRBV5-1; j_gene: TRBJ2-7; CDR3aa: CASSWTGTEQYF
v_gene: TRBV7-3; j_gene: TRBJ2-3; CDR3aa: CASSSAGRDTQYF